This note documents a single T cell receptor (beta chain) sequence. This specimen belongs to a study of cytomegalovirus exposure and HLA in healthy donors. Produced via immunoSEQ multiplex PCR; TCRdb's table is partial and in-frame only. This table has 110,000 or so clones, approximately 88% appearing once. The CDR3 loop spans 14 amino acids. The V gene's germline CDR1 is SGHKS and CDR2 YYEKEE (reference sequence). Deletions cut 8 bases from V and 2 bases from J, with 16 bases between. The sequenced sample consisted of PBMCs. The chain uses TRBV5-5 and TRBJ1-2, with D possibly being TRBD1 (5 bases). The TCR was taken from a man aged 18 to 30 in good health and CMV-seronegative. The CDR3 region has the DNA TGTGCCAGTGGTAGTTGGGGCGGAAACTATGGCTACACCTTC. This translates into CASGSWGGNYGYTF.